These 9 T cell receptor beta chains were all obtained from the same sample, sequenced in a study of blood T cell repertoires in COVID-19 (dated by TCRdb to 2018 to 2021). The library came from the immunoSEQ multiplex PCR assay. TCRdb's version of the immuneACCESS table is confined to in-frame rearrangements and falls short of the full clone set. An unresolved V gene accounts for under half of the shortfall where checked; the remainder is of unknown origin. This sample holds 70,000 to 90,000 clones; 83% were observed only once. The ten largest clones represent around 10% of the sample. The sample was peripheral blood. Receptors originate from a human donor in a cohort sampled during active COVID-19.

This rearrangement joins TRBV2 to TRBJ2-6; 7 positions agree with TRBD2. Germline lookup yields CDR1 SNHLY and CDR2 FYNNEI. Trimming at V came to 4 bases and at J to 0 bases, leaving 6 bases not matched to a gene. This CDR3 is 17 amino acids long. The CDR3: CASSVSGGNSGANVLTF. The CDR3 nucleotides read TGTGCCAGCAGTGTCTCCGGGGGGAACTCTGGGGCCAACGTCCTGACTTTC.

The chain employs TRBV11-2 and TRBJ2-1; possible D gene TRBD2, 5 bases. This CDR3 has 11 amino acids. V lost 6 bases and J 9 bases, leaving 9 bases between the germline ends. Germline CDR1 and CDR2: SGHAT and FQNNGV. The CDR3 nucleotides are TGTGCCAGCAGTTTCCGGGGTGAGCAGTTCTTC. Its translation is CASSFRGEQFF.

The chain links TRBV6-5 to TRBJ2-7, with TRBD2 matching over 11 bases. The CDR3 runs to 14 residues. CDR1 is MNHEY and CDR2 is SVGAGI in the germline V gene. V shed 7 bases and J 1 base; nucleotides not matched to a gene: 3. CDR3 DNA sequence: TGTGCCAGCAAACTAGCGGGAGAGTCCTACGAGCAGTACTTC. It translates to CASKLAGESYEQYF.

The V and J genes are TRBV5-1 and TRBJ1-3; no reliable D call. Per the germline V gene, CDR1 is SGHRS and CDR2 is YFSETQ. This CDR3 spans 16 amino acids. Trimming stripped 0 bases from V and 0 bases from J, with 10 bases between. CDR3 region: CASSLGIGFSGNTIYF. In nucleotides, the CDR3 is TGCGCCAGCAGCTTGGGTATCGGGTTCTCTGGAAACACCATATATTTT.

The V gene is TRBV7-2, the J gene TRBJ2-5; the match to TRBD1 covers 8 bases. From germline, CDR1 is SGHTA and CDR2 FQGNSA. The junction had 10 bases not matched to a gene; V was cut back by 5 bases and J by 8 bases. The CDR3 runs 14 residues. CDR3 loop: CASSQYGQGPTQYF. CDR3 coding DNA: TGTGCCAGCAGCCAATACGGACAGGGCCCCACCCAGTACTTC. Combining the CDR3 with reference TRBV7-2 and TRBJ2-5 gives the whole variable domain GAGVSQSPSNKVTEKGKDVELRCDPISGHTALYWYRQSLGQGLEFLIYFQGNSAPDKSGLPSDRFSAERTGGSVSTLTIQRTQQEDSAVYLCASSQYGQGPTQYFGPGTRLLVL.

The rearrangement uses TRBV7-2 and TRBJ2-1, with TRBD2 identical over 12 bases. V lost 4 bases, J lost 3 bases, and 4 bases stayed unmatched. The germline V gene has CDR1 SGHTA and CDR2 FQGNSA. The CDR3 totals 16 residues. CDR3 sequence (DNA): TGTGCCAGCAGCTCCCTAGCGGGGGGGATCTACAATGAGCAGTTCTTC. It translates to CASSSLAGGIYNEQFF.

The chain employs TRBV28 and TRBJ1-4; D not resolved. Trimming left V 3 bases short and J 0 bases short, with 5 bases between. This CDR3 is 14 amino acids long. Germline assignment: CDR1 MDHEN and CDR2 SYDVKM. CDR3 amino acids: CASSLRTTNEKLFF. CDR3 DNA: TGTGCCAGCAGTTTGAGGACAACTAATGAAAAACTGTTTTTT.

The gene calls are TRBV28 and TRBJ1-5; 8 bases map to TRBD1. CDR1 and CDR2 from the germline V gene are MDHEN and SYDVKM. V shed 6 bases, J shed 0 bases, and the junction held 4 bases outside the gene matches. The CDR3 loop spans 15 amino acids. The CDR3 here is CASSTGGDSNQPQHF. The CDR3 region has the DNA TGTGCCAGCAGCACAGGGGGAGATAGCAATCAGCCCCAGCATTTT.

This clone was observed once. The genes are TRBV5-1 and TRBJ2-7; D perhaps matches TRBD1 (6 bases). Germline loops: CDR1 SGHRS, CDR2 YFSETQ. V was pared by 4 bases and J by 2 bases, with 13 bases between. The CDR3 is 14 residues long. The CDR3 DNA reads TGCGCCAGCAGCGACACAGGGACCGCCTACGAGCAGTACTTC. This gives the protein CASSDTGTAYEQYF.